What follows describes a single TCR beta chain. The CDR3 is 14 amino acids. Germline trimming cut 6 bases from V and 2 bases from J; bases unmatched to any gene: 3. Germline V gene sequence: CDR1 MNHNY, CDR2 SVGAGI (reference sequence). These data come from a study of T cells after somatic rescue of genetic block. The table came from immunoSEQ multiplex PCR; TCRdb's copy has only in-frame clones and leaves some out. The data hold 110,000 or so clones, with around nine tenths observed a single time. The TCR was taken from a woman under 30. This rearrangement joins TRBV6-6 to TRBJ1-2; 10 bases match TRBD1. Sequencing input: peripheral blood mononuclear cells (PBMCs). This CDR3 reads CASRGQGSNYGYTF. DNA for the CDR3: TGTGCCAGCAGGGGACAGGGGTCCAACTATGGCTACACCTTC.